The 9 T cell receptor beta chains reported below all come from one sample, sequenced in a study of cytomegalovirus exposure and HLA in healthy donors. PCR was performed using 60 Vbeta and 13 Jbeta primers. Clones were sequenced by immunoSEQ multiplex PCR, and TCRdb holds only the in-frame ones, with some missing. This sample has under 200,000 clones, with 65% to 85% found just once. Material for sequencing was PBMCs. All receptors come from a man between 60 and 70 years old in good health and CMV-seronegative.

The chain employs TRBV10-3 and TRBJ2-3, with D uncertain. Looked up from germline, CDR1 is ENHRY and CDR2 is SYGVKD. Trimming took 10 bases from V and 4 from J, leaving 18 bases between them. The CDR3 spans 14 residues. The CDR3: CATYETRVADTQYF. CDR3 bases: TGTGCCACTTACGAAACTCGGGTGGCAGATACGCAGTATTTT.

The V call is TRBV7-9, the J call TRBJ2-3, with 7 bases identical to TRBD2. Germline CDR1 is SEHNR and CDR2 is FQNEAQ (reference sequence). The V gene end was trimmed by 1 base and the J gene end by 1 base; junction bases not matched to a gene: 2. The CDR3 is 15 residues long. The CDR3 nucleotides are TGTGCCAGCAGCTTAGTAGGACTAGGCACAGATACGCAGTATTTT. Translation: CASSLVGLGTDTQYF.

This clone was detected only once. This sequence joins TRBV2 and TRBJ1-1; TRBD1 matches at 8 bases. The V and J ends lost 7 bases and 5 bases, in that order; junction bases with no gene match: 3. This CDR3 has 12 amino acids. Germline CDR1 SNHLY, CDR2 FYNNEI. This CDR3 is CASKYRGTEAFF. The CDR3 DNA is TGTGCCAGCAAATACAGGGGGACTGAAGCTTTCTTT.

V usage is TRBV21-1 and J usage is TRBJ2-7; the D segment call TRBD1 is taken from the table without a DNA check. TRBV21-1 has pseudogene status. CDR3 size: 16 residues. Written as DNA, the CDR3 is TGTGCCAGCAGCCCCTGGAGGGACAGGGTCTCCTACGAGCAGTACTTC. It yields the protein CASSPWRDRVSYEQYF.

The chain uses TRBV5-1 and TRBJ1-2; the match to TRBD1 covers 7 bases. Germline loops: CDR1 SGHRS, CDR2 YFSETQ. The CDR3 is 16 amino acids. Losses at the gene ends were 0 bases for V and 2 bases for J; bases not matched to a gene: 7. CDR3 DNA sequence: TGCGCCAGCAGCTTGGACAGGGGCCCACGAAACTATGGCTACACCTTC. Amino acid sequence: CASSLDRGPRNYGYTF.

The rearrangement joins TRBV30 to TRBJ1-1; D is unclear. Between the trimmed V and J ends, which lost 2 bases and 3 bases, there was a span of 10 bases. CDR1 and CDR2 from the germline V gene are GTSNPN and SVGIG (reference sequence). CDR3 length equals 13 residues. The CDR3 sequence: CAWSQGRHTEAFF. CDR3 nucleotide sequence: TGTGCCTGGAGTCAAGGGAGGCACACTGAAGCTTTCTTT. The whole variable domain, remainder taken from reference TRBV30 and TRBJ1-1, is SQTIHQWPATLVQPVGSPLSLECTVEGTSNPNLYWYRQAAGRGLQLLFYSVGIGQISSEVPQNLSASRPQDRQFILSSKKLLLSDSGFYLCAWSQGRHTEAFFGQGTRLTVV.

V gene TRBV19 combines with J gene TRBJ1-1; no firm D call. The V gene's germline CDR1 is LNHDA and CDR2 SQIVND (reference sequence). This CDR3 is built from 11 residues. V was cut by 6 bases and J by 1 base, with 3 bases left in between. As DNA, the CDR3 is TGTGCCAGTAGGCGGAACACTGAAGCTTTCTTT. It encodes CASRRNTEAFF.

Comments on this clone: Distinct nucleotide sequences in the sample also encode this CDR3. The rearrangement joins TRBV19 to TRBJ1-5; 7 bases fit TRBD1. This CDR3 has 14 residues. V dropped 5 bases and J dropped 2; count of bases not matched to a gene: 3. Per the germline V gene, CDR1 is LNHDA and CDR2 is SQIVND (reference sequence). This CDR3 reads CASSVTGGNQPQHF. CDR3 sequence (DNA): TGTGCCAGTAGTGTCACAGGGGGCAATCAGCCCCAGCATTTT.

The rearrangement uses TRBV9 and TRBJ2-2; 7 nucleotides match TRBD1. V shed 4 bases and J 4 bases; nucleotides not matched to a gene: 4. The CDR3 covers 14 residues. CDR1 is SGDLS, CDR2 YYNGEE, per germline. The CDR3 DNA reads TGTGCCAGCAGCTTGGGACAGACCACCGGGGAGCTGTTTTTT. Translated: CASSLGQTTGELFF.